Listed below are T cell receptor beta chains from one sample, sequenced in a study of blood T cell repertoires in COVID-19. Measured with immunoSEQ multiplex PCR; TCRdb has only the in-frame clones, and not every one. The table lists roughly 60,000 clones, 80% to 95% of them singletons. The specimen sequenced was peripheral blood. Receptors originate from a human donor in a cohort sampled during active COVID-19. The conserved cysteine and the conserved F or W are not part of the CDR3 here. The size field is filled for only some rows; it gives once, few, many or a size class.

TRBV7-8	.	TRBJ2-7	ASSIGTGTYEQY
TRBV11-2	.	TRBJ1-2	ASSPRDTYGYT
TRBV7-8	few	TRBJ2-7	ASSLVQGAGEQY
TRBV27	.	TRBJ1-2	ASSLEAGSDGYT
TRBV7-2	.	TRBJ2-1	ASSSVAGAHYNEQF
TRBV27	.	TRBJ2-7	ASGAGSGHEQY
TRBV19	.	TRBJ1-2	ASSFRGNYGYT
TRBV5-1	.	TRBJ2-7	ASRQGGSYEQY
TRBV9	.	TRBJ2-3	ASSLRAGGTDTQY
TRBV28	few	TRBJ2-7	ASSLKPRGYEQY
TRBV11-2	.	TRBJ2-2	ASSPGRQGHGELF